This T cell receptor (beta chain) was obtained from a study of blood T cells in healthy people across ages. Findings and limits, study-wide: Significant beta diversity loss was already apparent by age around 40, declining roughly linearly. A strong correlation was found between TCR beta diversity and the percentage of naive T cells.

Germline values: CDR1 SEHNR, CDR2 FQNEAQ (reference sequence). V shed 8 bases and J shed 0 bases, with 11 bases lying between them. This CDR3 has 14 residues. Together with a sample-barcoded 5' primer, a J-beta primer mix was included in a second PCR lasting about 6 to 11 cycles. In TCRdb, the 5' RACE reads were re-called with MiXCR into one record per CDR3 protein. This sample yields 600,000 to 850,000 distinct CDR3 sequences, of which 43% are seen a single time; 20% to 25% belongs to the top ten. Notes on this clonotype: Its cognate antigen is unknown.

The receptor was isolated from a woman aged 55 to 70 in good health. The material sequenced was blood. The rearrangement joins TRBV7-9 to TRBJ2-1, with a tentative D call TRBD1 (5 bases). As DNA, the CDR3 is TGTGCCAGCGGACATTTTAGCTCCTACAATGAGCAGTTCTTC. Amino acid sequence: CASGHFSSYNEQFF.